This TCR beta chain comes out of a study of blood T cells in healthy people across ages (dated by TCRdb to the mid-2010s). Study-level background: In model experiments, template switching captured roughly one uniquely barcoded TCR beta cDNA molecule for every two T cells. The study measured age-related changes in TCR beta repertoire diversity using deep sequencing normalized with unique cDNA molecular identifiers. Four age groups were formed from the donors: young (average approximately 15 years), middle-aged (around 39), aged (approximately 60) and long-lived (less than 85). To avoid experimental bias, donors of different ages were spread randomly across the sequencing lanes. Using the same blood draw, the study looked at two additional independent replicas of 1 million unique cDNA reads for two donors, one aged 18 to 30 and the other aged 80 or older.

Turning to this clonotype: Its antigen has not been determined. No qualities accompany the bases; no much larger clone lies one base away.

Paper-wide results and their limitations: Observed TCR beta diversity correlated strongly with the percentage of naive T cells measured by flow cytometry. As age increased, observed TCR beta diversity per million T cells dropped in a roughly linear way, and a significant reduction was already evident by age roughly 36. Conclusive comparison of naive and antigen-experienced compartments was prevented by the profiling of bulk unsorted PBMCs. Because the CMV infection status of the donors was unknown, age-related changes in expanded clonotypes may potentially have been confounded. Compared with the aged group, more naive CD4+ T cells, fewer expanded clones and increased TCR diversity were shown by the long-lived group, suggesting age selection. Total diversity estimates from one million sequenced T cells were considered lower bounds and underestimates.

Including the terminal cysteine and phenylalanine, the CDR3 comprises 13 residues. The read is trimmed to its CDR3 DNA, 39 bases read in frame from base 1. The germline V end is reduced by 6 bases and the J end by 7 bases; junction bases left unmatched: 10. The germline V gene (reference sequence) yields DFQATT for CDR1 and SNEGSKA for CDR2. The 39 donors, aged 6 to 90 years, were systemically healthy Caucasian individuals from Russia. About 10 milliliters of peripheral blood were collected from each donor into EDTA-treated Vacutainer tubes. Ficoll-Paque density-gradient centrifugation was used to isolate PBMCs, with at least 7 million obtained per sample. Total RNA, at least 5.5 micrograms per sample, was extracted from PBMCs with Trizol reagent. The percentages of naive CD45RAhigh/CD27high T cells were determined by flow cytometry on a PBMC aliquot from every donor. Library preparation employed 5' RACE. The data were produced on an Illumina HiSeq 2500. The second PCR ran for about 6 to 12 cycles and used a J-beta primer mix along with a sample-barcoded 5' primer. A unique molecular identifier was introduced onto each TCR beta cDNA molecule by a template-switch 5' adaptor carrying 12 random nucleotides. Each sample yielded at least 3 million CDR3-containing paired-end reads. First-strand cDNA was synthesized from all RNA with the Mint cDNA synthesis kit, primed by a TRBC-specific oligonucleotide. Following uracil-DNA glycosylase treatment, a first 18-cycle PCR with universal primers M1SS and BC2_uni_R was performed on all cDNA. From the authors' description of their analysis: For normalization, 1 million high-quality reads, each with a distinct molecular identifier, were randomly selected from each sample. Reads sharing molecular identifiers were discarded rather than binned into consensus sequences. MiTCR, set to a Q25 quality threshold and the strictest error-elimination algorithm, was used for CDR3 identification, clonotype clustering and error correction. A nonparametric unseen species model using Euler transformation provided a lower-bound estimate of total TCR beta diversity. The raw public data were reprocessed by TCRdb itself: fastp quality trimming at Q25, MiXCR clonotype calling, in-frame beta chains only. Rows matching on CDR3 protein sequence are summarized as one entry with the most common DNA and genes. TCRdb's processing, not the study's, gives the V and J calls here. Within this sample are about 1,500,000 distinct CDR3 sequences, with 28% of them counted one time only. The ten biggest clones cover 6.5% to 8.5% of the sample.

The TCR was taken from a woman aged 25-40 years in good health. Sequenced: blood. The rearranged chain carries TRBV20-1 and TRBJ1-1; 8 central nucleotides agree with TRBD1. The bases are TGCAGTGCGCAGAATAACAGGGGGAGTGAAGCTTTCTTT. Translated, it reads CSAQNNRGSEAFF.